The 23 T cell receptor beta chains below come from one sample, sequenced in a study of chemoradiotherapy in HPV16-positive cancers. Measured with immunoSEQ multiplex PCR; TCRdb has only the in-frame clones, and not every one. The table includes approximately 3,200 clones, around 94% detected once. Sampling was carried out from a patient who underwent chemoradiotherapy. These receptors all stem from a human donor with HPV-associated anogenital cancer.

The CDR3 loop reads CASSLFGGDYGYTF. CDR3 bases: TGTGCCAGCAGCTTATTCGGGGGCGACTATGGCTACACCTTC. V and J are TRBV7-3 and TRBJ1-2; possibly TRBD1 for D (6 bases). V was shortened by 2 bases and J by 3 bases, with 10 bases between the two germline ends. From germline, CDR1 is SGHTA and CDR2 FQGTGA. The CDR3 covers 14 residues.

This clone was seen a few times. The V gene is TRBV7-9, the J gene TRBJ2-7; D is unclear. Trimming removed 5 bases at V and 3 bases at J, with 8 bases between. The germline gives CDR1 SEHNR, CDR2 FQNEAQ (reference sequence). CDR3 size: 12 residues. This CDR3 reads CASSADGYEQYF. As DNA, the CDR3 is TGTGCCAGCAGCGCAGACGGCTACGAGCAGTACTTC. Based on the CDR3 plus reference TRBV7-9 and TRBJ2-7, the full variable domain is DTGVSQNPRHKITKRGQNVTFRCDPISEHNRLYWYRQTLGQGPEFLTYFQNEAQLEKSRLLSDRFSAERPKGSFSTLEIQRTEQGDSAMYLCASSADGYEQYFGPGTRLTVT.

The V call is TRBV30, the J call TRBJ1-5; D remains unclear. The V gene lost 0 bases and the J gene lost 4 bases, with 7 bases spanning the gap. The CDR3 spans 13 residues. CDR1 is GTSNPN and CDR2 is SVGIG in the germline V gene (reference sequence). CDR3: CAWSVGSNQPQHF. The CDR3 region has the DNA TGTGCCTGGAGTGTCGGGTCGAATCAGCCCCAGCATTTT.

V usage is TRBV25-1 and J usage is TRBJ2-2; either TRBD1 or TRBD2 may fit D (5 bases each). Per germline, CDR1 MGHDK and CDR2 SYGVNS. The CDR3 is 17 residues long. V was trimmed by 3 bases and J by 0 bases, leaving 14 bases between them. The CDR3 sequence is CASSEWDEKSNTGELFF. In nucleotides, the CDR3 is TGTGCCAGCAGTGAGTGGGACGAAAAATCGAACACCGGGGAGCTGTTTTTT.

The chain carries TRBV4-1 and TRBJ2-4, with D tentatively TRBD1 (5 bases). The CDR3 is 15 amino acids. Germline V gene lookup returns CDR1 MGHRA and CDR2 YSYEKL. Trimming left V 3 bases short and J 5 bases short, with 14 bases between. The DNA of the CDR3 is TGCGCCAGCAGCCACGACAGTGCGTCCCAAAACATTCAGTACTTC. Residues: CASSHDSASQNIQYF.

The V and J genes are TRBV28 and TRBJ2-3; 10 bases align to TRBD1. This CDR3 is built from 16 residues. CDR1 is MDHEN and CDR2 is SYDVKM in the germline V gene. Trimming cost V 5 bases and J 1 base; bases outside gene matches: 6. In nucleotides, the CDR3 is TGTGCCAGCAGTACCTTCGGGACAGGGGGCACAGATACGCAGTATTTT. Its translation is CASSTFGTGGTDTQYF. Using reference TRBV28 and TRBJ2-3 for the parts outside the CDR3, the full variable domain is DVKVTQSSRYLVKRTGEKVFLECVQDMDHENMFWYRQDPGLGLRLIYFSYDVKMKEKGDIPEGYSVSREKKERFSLILESASTNQTSMYLCASSTFGTGGTDTQYFGPGTRLTVL.

The table lists this clone with a count of one. The chain joins TRBV5-4 to TRBJ2-3; perhaps TRBD2 as D (6 bases). The length of the CDR3 is 15 residues. V lost 0 bases and J lost 2, with 10 bases in between. The germline CDR1 and CDR2 sequences are SGHNT and YYREEE (reference sequence). CDR3 nucleotides: TGTGCCAGCAGCTTGGACGGGCGGGACACAGATACGCAGTATTTT. Translating it yields CASSLDGRDTDTQYF.

This clone has only one observation. This sequence joins TRBV11-3 and TRBJ2-5; 11 bases are a match to TRBD2. The V gene's germline CDR1 is SGHNT and CDR2 YENEEA. The CDR3 sequence is 16 residues long. V shed 4 bases, J shed 1 base, and the junction held 5 bases outside the gene matches. The CDR3 reads CASSSGLAVFQETQYF. The DNA for the CDR3 is TGTGCCAGCAGCTCGGGACTAGCGGTCTTCCAAGAGACCCAGTACTTC.

The V call is TRBV5-1, the J call TRBJ1-2; tentative D call: TRBD1 (6 bases). The V end lost 6 bases, the J end lost 6 bases, and 21 bases lay between the germline ends. The CDR3 extends over 15 amino acids. Germline V gene data show CDR1 as SGHRS and CDR2 as YFSETQ. Written as DNA, the CDR3 is TGCGCCAGCAAGGTCCACGGAGACAGGACCGATGGCTACACCTTC. Translated, it gives CASKVHGDRTDGYTF.

This sequence joins TRBV5-1 and TRBJ2-2, with a weak D call TRBD1 (6 bases). V lost 4 bases to trimming and J lost 13 bases, with 20 bases between them. CDR1 is SGHRS, CDR2 YFSETQ, per germline. The CDR3 has 14 residues. The CDR3 reads CASSPGQISSWLFF. DNA for the CDR3: TGCGCCAGCAGCCCGGGACAAATTAGTAGTTGGCTGTTTTTT.

V is TRBV10-3 and J is TRBJ2-2, with 8 bases aligning to TRBD1. Germline CDR1 reads ENHRY; CDR2 reads SYGVKD. Trimming at V came to 8 bases and at J to 0 bases, leaving 14 bases not matched to a gene. The CDR3 has 18 amino acids. DNA of the CDR3: TGTGCCATCTGGCCTCGACAGGGGTGGTTAACGAACACCGGGGAGCTGTTTTTT. This translates into CAIWPRQGWLTNTGELFF.

The genes are TRBV5-1 and TRBJ1-4; D is perhaps TRBD1 (5 bases). Germline-derived CDR1 and CDR2 are SGHRS and YFSETQ. V dropped 0 bases and J dropped 7 bases, with 13 bases sitting between them. There are 15 residues in the CDR3. CDR3 amino acids: CASSLEVQGGEKLFF. The CDR3 coding sequence is TGCGCCAGCAGCTTGGAAGTCCAGGGAGGTGAAAAACTGTTTTTT.

The CDR3 sequence is CASSLGTGWQPQHF. Written as DNA, the CDR3 is TGCGCCAGCAGCTTGGGGACAGGGTGGCAGCCCCAGCATTTT. The J gene is TRBJ1-5, the V gene TRBV5-1; TRBD1 matches at 8 bases. V dropped 0 bases and J dropped 7; count of bases not matched to a gene: 3. Germline assignment: CDR1 SGHRS and CDR2 YFSETQ. This CDR3 is 14 amino acids long.

The chain combines TRBV7-5 with TRBJ1-2. TRBV7-5 is designated a pseudogene. CDR3 size: 15 residues. The CDR3: CARSSFRGRHYGYTF. The CDR3 DNA sequence: TGTGCCAGAAGCTCCTTCCGGGGGCGACACTATGGCTACACCTTC.

The rearrangement joins TRBV9 to TRBJ2-3, with no clear D. Trimming shortened V by 6 bases and J by 3 bases, and 11 bases separated the two germline ends. The germline CDR1 and CDR2 sequences are SGDLS and YYNGEE. The CDR3 is 13 amino acids. The CDR3 nucleotides read TGTGCCAGCACCGACCAAATTACAGATACGCAGTATTTT. This codes for CASTDQITDTQYF. Full variable domain (remainder filled in from reference TRBV9 and TRBJ2-3): DSGVTQTPKHLITATGQRVTLRCSPRSGDLSVYWYQQSLDQGLQFLIQYYNGEERAKGNILERFSAQQFPDLHSELNLSSLELGDSALYFCASTDQITDTQYFGPGTRLTVL.

The J gene is TRBJ2-7, the V gene TRBV5-1; D perhaps matches TRBD1 (5 bases). V lost 4 bases and J lost 3, with 5 bases in between. The V gene's germline CDR1 is SGHRS and CDR2 YFSETQ. CDR3 length equals 11 residues. CDR3 DNA: TGCGCCAGCAGCCAGGGCTACGAGCAGTACTTC. This gives the protein CASSQGYEQYF.

This clone appeared a few times. This chain uses TRBV5-8 with TRBJ2-1, with a tentative D call TRBD2 (6 bases). This CDR3 has 13 residues. Trimming pared 4 bases from V and 12 bases from J, leaving 17 bases between. CDR1 is SGHTS, CDR2 YDEGEE, per germline. CDR3 in DNA: TGTGCCAGCAGCCGCCGGGGGTCCAGCGGGCAGTTCTTC. The encoded protein is CASSRRGSSGQFF.

V and J are TRBV25-1 and TRBJ2-7, with a weak D call TRBD2 (5 bases). There are 12 residues in the CDR3. The V gene lost 2 bases and the J gene lost 5 bases, with 7 bases spanning the gap. Per the germline V gene, CDR1 is MGHDK and CDR2 is SYGVNS. The CDR3 nucleotides are TGTGCCAGCAGTGAACGGGGAGACGAGCAGTACTTC. Protein product: CASSERGDEQYF.

The V and J genes are TRBV11-3 and TRBJ2-2, with TRBD1 identical over 7 bases. The CDR3 runs to 14 residues. Unmatched junction bases numbered 5, after V lost 8 bases and J lost 2 bases. The germline CDR1 and CDR2 sequences are SGHNT and YENEEA. CDR3 coding DNA: TGTGCCAGCCTGCCAGGGGGTAACACCGGGGAGCTGTTTTTT. As protein: CASLPGGNTGELFF.

This CDR3 is CASSQGASGANVLTF. CDR3 coding DNA: TGCGCCAGCAGCCAAGGCGCCTCTGGGGCCAACGTCCTGACTTTC. The chain is built from TRBV4-1 and TRBJ2-6; D remains ambiguous. Trimming took 1 base from V and 0 from J, leaving 4 bases between them. CDR3 length equals 15 residues. Germline CDR1 is MGHRA and CDR2 is YSYEKL.

The chain joins TRBV6-1 to TRBJ1-3; no clear D gene. Between the trimmed V and J ends, which lost 4 bases and 7 bases, there was a span of 5 bases. The CDR3 loop spans 11 amino acids. The germline CDR1 and CDR2 sequences are MNHNS and SASEGT. The CDR3: CASSVGNTIYF. DNA for the CDR3: TGTGCCAGCAGTGTCGGGAACACCATATATTTT.

The V and J genes are TRBV19 and TRBJ2-6; perhaps TRBD1 as D (6 bases). V lost 3 bases, J lost 2 bases, and 14 bases lay in between. CDR3 length equals 17 residues. The germline V gene encodes CDR1 LNHDA and CDR2 SQIVND (reference sequence). CDR3 sequence: CASSMSRGSPGANVLTF. The CDR3 DNA reads as TGTGCCAGTAGTATGTCCAGGGGCTCGCCTGGGGCCAACGTCCTGACTTTC.

V gene TRBV10-2 combines with J gene TRBJ2-4; tentative D call: TRBD1 (5 bases). The V end lost 5 bases, the J end lost 6 bases, and 14 bases lay between the germline ends. CDR3 length: 14 amino acids. Germline V lookup: CDR1 WSHSY, CDR2 SAAADI. CDR3 coding DNA: TGCGCCAGCAGTCCGGACACGGACCTAAACATTCAGTACTTC. As protein: CASSPDTDLNIQYF.